The 25 T cell receptor beta chains listed next were all sequenced from one sample in a study of CD8 T cells in Susac syndrome. The RNA, roughly 0.45 to 1 ug, was put through reverse transcription using random hexamers. MiXCR, run by TCRdb on the immunoSEQ multiplex PCR reads, gives a single entry per CDR3 protein. The sample shows roughly 130,000 distinct CDR3 sequences, 90% to 95% of them seen only once. The sequencing sample was made of CD4+ T cells from PBMCs. The origin of the receptors is a human donor in good health.

In this sample, this clonotype turned up once. The chain carries TRBV2 and TRBJ2-5; unclear D gene. The V gene lost 3 bases and the J gene lost 3 bases, with 8 bases spanning the gap. Germline CDR1 is SNHLY and CDR2 is FYNNEI. The CDR3 contains 13 residues. The CDR3 here is CASSEGNKETQYF. The CDR3 coding sequence is TGTGCCAGCAGTGAGGGGAACAAAGAGACCCAGTACTTC.

The genes are TRBV7-2 and TRBJ2-6, with D perhaps matching TRBD1 (5 bases). Germline values: CDR1 SGHTA, CDR2 FQGNSA. The CDR3 is made up of 15 amino acids. V shed 3 bases and J shed 0 bases, with 6 bases lying between them. The CDR3 loop reads CASSFRVSGANVLTF. DNA for the CDR3: TGTGCCAGCAGCTTCAGGGTCTCTGGGGCCAACGTCCTGACTTTC.

CDR3 in DNA: TGTGCCAGCAGTGAGAGACAGCGAAGAAACACCATATATTTT. Its protein is CASSERQRRNTIYF. This chain links TRBV6-2 or TRBV6-3 with TRBJ1-3; D may be TRBD1 (5 bases). The CDR3 length is 14 residues. The V end was cut by 5 bases, the J end by 5 bases, with 13 bases between. Germline V gene sequence: CDR1 MNHEY, CDR2 SVGEGT.

V and J are TRBV5-1 and TRBJ2-5; no firm D call. Germline V gives CDR1 SGHRS, CDR2 YFSETQ. V was cut by 4 bases and J by 0 bases, with 13 bases left in between. The length of the CDR3 is 15 residues. In DNA form, the CDR3 reads TGCGCCAGCAGCCTGACACCGTCGTACCAAGAGACCCAGTACTTC. As protein: CASSLTPSYQETQYF.

The chain is built from TRBV6-6 and TRBJ2-1, with a weak D call TRBD1 (5 bases). Trimming took off 2 bases at V and 8 bases at J, with 7 bases between the two ends. The CDR3 consists of 12 residues. Germline loops: CDR1 MNHNY, CDR2 SVGAGI (reference sequence). The chain's CDR3 is CASSYQGDEQFF. CDR3 nucleotides: TGTGCCAGCAGTTACCAGGGTGATGAGCAGTTCTTC.

The chain is built from TRBV15 and TRBJ1-1, with 11 bases matching TRBD1. Germline V lookup: CDR1 LNHNV, CDR2 YYDKDF (reference sequence). This CDR3 has 15 residues. V was pared by 9 bases and J by 0 bases, with 6 bases of the junction left unmatched. The CDR3 nucleotides read TGTGCCACGGGACAGGGGGTCGGAATGAACACTGAAGCTTTCTTT. It specifies CATGQGVGMNTEAFF.

This clonotype was recorded once. V usage is TRBV7-2 and J usage is TRBJ2-7, with 8 nucleotides matching TRBD1. The CDR3 is 13 amino acids. The V segment lost 5 bases and the J segment 3 bases; nucleotides outside the gene matches: 3. CDR1 is SGHTA and CDR2 is FQGNSA in the germline V gene. The CDR3 loop is CASSQQGGYEQYF. The CDR3 DNA is TGTGCCAGCAGCCAACAGGGGGGCTACGAGCAGTACTTC.

J is TRBJ2-7 and V is TRBV3-1; D is possibly TRBD1 (5 bases). This CDR3 comprises 14 residues. The germline V gene encodes CDR1 LGHDT and CDR2 YNNKEL (reference sequence). The V end was cut by 3 bases, the J end by 3 bases, with 12 bases between. Here the CDR3 DNA reads TGTGCCAGCAGCCATTCCCCGCAGGGCTACGAGCAGTACTTC. This codes for CASSHSPQGYEQYF.

V gene TRBV3-1 combines with J gene TRBJ2-7; TRBD2 matches 9 bases. CDR1 LGHDT and CDR2 YNNKEL come from the germline V gene (reference sequence). CDR3 length: 16 amino acids. Trimming removed 0 bases from V and 2 bases from J; junction bases left unmatched: 5. The DNA for the CDR3 is TGTGCCAGCAGCCAAGATTGGGCTAGCGGGACCTACGAGCAGTACTTC. Protein sequence: CASSQDWASGTYEQYF.

The count of this clonotype is one. The chain combines TRBV29-1 with TRBJ2-3; possibly TRBD1 or TRBD2 for D (5 bases each). Per germline, CDR1 SQVTM and CDR2 ANQGSEA. This CDR3 contains 12 residues. Between the trimmed V and J ends, which lost 4 bases and 5 bases, there was a span of 10 bases. CDR3 nucleotide sequence: TGCAGCGTTGCGAGTGGGGGAGATACGCAGTATTTT. This encodes CSVASGGDTQYF.

V and J are TRBV27 and TRBJ2-2; weak D call: TRBD1 (6 bases). From germline, CDR1 is MNHEY and CDR2 SMNVEV (reference sequence). This CDR3 has 12 amino acids. V was clipped by 7 bases and J by 4 bases, with 7 bases between them. Here the CDR3 DNA reads TGTGCCAGCAAGACAGGCACCGGGGAGCTGTTTTTT. It is translated as CASKTGTGELFF.

The chain joins TRBV28 to TRBJ2-4; no clear D gene. This CDR3 has 14 residues. Looked up from germline, CDR1 is MDHEN and CDR2 is SYDVKM. The V end was cut by 7 bases, the J end by 7 bases, with 17 bases between. CDR3 DNA: TGTGCCAGCAACGGATCCCCCAATCCGAACATTCAGTACTTC. Protein sequence: CASNGSPNPNIQYF.

The chain has TRBV28 and TRBJ2-3; 7 nucleotides match TRBD2. The CDR3 runs to 17 residues. J lost 4 bases, V lost 0 bases, and 10 bases had no gene match. The germline CDR1 and CDR2 sequences are MDHEN and SYDVKM. CDR3 in amino acids: CASSLWGAGIVADTQYF. The CDR3 coding sequence is TGTGCCAGCAGTTTATGGGGAGCGGGAATAGTCGCAGATACGCAGTATTTT.

The chain couples TRBV27 to TRBJ1-2; D remains unclear. Trimming cost V 5 bases and J 5 bases, with 12 bases left between them. Germline CDR1 reads MNHEY; CDR2 reads SMNVEV (reference sequence). The CDR3 runs 13 residues. In DNA form, the CDR3 reads TGTGCCAGCAGTCCAAATAATGGGTATGGCTACACCTTC. Its protein product is CASSPNNGYGYTF.

This clonotype was detected only a few times. This chain links TRBV11-2 with TRBJ2-5; D is unresolved. Germline lookup yields CDR1 SGHAT and CDR2 FQNNGV. Trimming pared 6 bases from V and 4 bases from J, leaving 15 bases between. This CDR3 comprises 14 residues. The CDR3 region is CASRVKTGRETQYF. The CDR3 DNA follows: TGTGCCAGCAGAGTTAAAACGGGTCGAGAGACCCAGTACTTC.

V gene TRBV11-1 combines with J gene TRBJ2-4; D is perhaps TRBD2 (5 bases). CDR1 SGHAT and CDR2 FQDESV come from the germline V gene (reference sequence). The CDR3 is made up of 17 amino acids. The ends were cut back, 5 bases at V and 1 base at J, with 18 bases in the middle. This chain's CDR3 is CASSPQRYISAKNIQYF. The CDR3 nucleotides are TGTGCCAGCAGCCCTCAGCGGTATATCTCTGCCAAAAACATTCAGTACTTC.

CDR3 nucleotides: TGTGCCAGCAGTCCCTCCTCGACAGGGGGGACTGAAGCTTTCTTT. This gives the protein CASSPSSTGGTEAFF. The chain recombines TRBV28 with TRBJ1-1; 9 bases map to TRBD1. With V trimmed by 5 bases and J by 5 bases, 9 bases remained unmatched. CDR3 length: 15 amino acids. CDR1 MDHEN and CDR2 SYDVKM come from the germline V gene.

This chain joins TRBV15 and TRBJ1-1; D ambiguous. CDR3 length equals 12 residues. V was clipped by 5 bases and J by 5 bases, with 9 bases between them. CDR1 and CDR2 from the germline V gene are LNHNV and YYDKDF (reference sequence). CDR3 sequence: CATSFRETEAFF. Written as DNA, the CDR3 is TGTGCCACCAGCTTCCGGGAAACTGAAGCTTTCTTT.

This clonotype came up once. The rearrangement links TRBV12-3 or TRBV12-4 to TRBJ2-1; 8 nucleotides line up with TRBD1. The ends lost 6 bases at V and 6 bases at J; junction bases unmatched: 13. The CDR3 runs to 16 residues. The CDR3 sequence: CASRETGGRSLNEQFF. For the CDR3, the DNA is TGTGCCAGCAGGGAAACAGGGGGAAGATCCCTCAATGAGCAGTTCTTC.

V gene TRBV30 combines with J gene TRBJ2-1, with TRBD2 matching 8 bases. This CDR3 region has 16 residues. J gave up 9 bases and V 2 bases, and 15 bases lay outside the gene matches. The germline V gene has CDR1 GTSNPN and CDR2 SVGIG (reference sequence). CDR3 nucleotides: TGTGCCTGGAGTCGGGTGGTGAGCGGGAGAAACACTGAGCAGTTCTTC. Residues: CAWSRVVSGRNTEQFF.

The chain combines TRBV7-2 with TRBJ2-7; TRBD2 is a possible D gene (5 bases). With 4 bases removed from V and 0 bases from J, the gap between germline ends came to 13 bases. The CDR3 has 15 residues. Germline CDR1 reads SGHTA; CDR2 reads FQGNSA. The CDR3 DNA follows: TGTGCCAGCAGCTCGACCCCGGGGTCCTCCTACGAGCAGTACTTC. Translating gives CASSSTPGSSYEQYF.

A word on this clonotype: An end of the junction differs from the germline gene, which may be a read error. V usage is TRBV12-3 or TRBV12-4 and J usage is TRBJ1-5; the D is unclear. This CDR3 spans 13 amino acids. The CDR3 nucleotides are TGTGCCAGCAGTGCAGATAGCGATCAGCCCCAGCATTTT. This translates into CASSADSDQPQHF.

The chain uses TRBV19 and TRBJ1-1; the D is unclear. Germline CDR1 LNHDA, CDR2 SQIVND (reference sequence). This CDR3 region has 14 residues. Trimming stripped 1 base from V and 0 bases from J, with 6 bases between. CDR3 sequence: CASSIGRLNTEAFF. The CDR3 DNA follows: TGTGCCAGTAGTATAGGACGGCTGAACACTGAAGCTTTCTTT.

The CDR3, as DNA: TGTGCCAGCAGTCTAACCGGGACAGGGTACGAGCAGTACTTC. Protein: CASSLTGTGYEQYF. The rearrangement links TRBV27 to TRBJ2-7; 9 bases map to TRBD1. The CDR3 extends over 14 amino acids. V shed 5 bases, J shed 4 bases, and the junction held 6 bases outside the gene matches. Germline loops: CDR1 MNHEY, CDR2 SMNVEV (reference sequence).

This clonotype was counted a few times. This chain connects TRBV29-1 to TRBJ2-5, with D unresolved. The CDR3 covers 13 residues. V lost 3 bases and J 7 bases, leaving 15 bases between the germline ends. The germline V gene has CDR1 SQVTM and CDR2 ANQGSEA. The CDR3 DNA reads TGCAGCGTTGATACCCAGGTCTCAGGGACCCAGTACTTC. Translation gives CSVDTQVSGTQYF.